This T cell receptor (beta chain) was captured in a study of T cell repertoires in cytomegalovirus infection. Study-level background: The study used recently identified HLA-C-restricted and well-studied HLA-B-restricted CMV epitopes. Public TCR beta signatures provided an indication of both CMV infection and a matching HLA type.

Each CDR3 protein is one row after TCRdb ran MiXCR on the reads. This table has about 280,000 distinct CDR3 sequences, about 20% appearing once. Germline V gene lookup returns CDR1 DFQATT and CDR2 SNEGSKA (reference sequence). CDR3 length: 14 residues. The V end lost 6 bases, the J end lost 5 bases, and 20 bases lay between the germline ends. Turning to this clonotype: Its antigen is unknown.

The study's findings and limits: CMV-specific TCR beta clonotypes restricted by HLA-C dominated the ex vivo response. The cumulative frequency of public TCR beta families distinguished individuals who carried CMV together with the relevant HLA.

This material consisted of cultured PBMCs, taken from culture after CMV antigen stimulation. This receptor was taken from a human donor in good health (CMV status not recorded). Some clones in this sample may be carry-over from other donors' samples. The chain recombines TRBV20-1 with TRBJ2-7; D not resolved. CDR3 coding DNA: TGCAGTGCCCCCTTGGTGGGTGGATTCGACGAGCAGTACTTC. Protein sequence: CSAPLVGGFDEQYF.